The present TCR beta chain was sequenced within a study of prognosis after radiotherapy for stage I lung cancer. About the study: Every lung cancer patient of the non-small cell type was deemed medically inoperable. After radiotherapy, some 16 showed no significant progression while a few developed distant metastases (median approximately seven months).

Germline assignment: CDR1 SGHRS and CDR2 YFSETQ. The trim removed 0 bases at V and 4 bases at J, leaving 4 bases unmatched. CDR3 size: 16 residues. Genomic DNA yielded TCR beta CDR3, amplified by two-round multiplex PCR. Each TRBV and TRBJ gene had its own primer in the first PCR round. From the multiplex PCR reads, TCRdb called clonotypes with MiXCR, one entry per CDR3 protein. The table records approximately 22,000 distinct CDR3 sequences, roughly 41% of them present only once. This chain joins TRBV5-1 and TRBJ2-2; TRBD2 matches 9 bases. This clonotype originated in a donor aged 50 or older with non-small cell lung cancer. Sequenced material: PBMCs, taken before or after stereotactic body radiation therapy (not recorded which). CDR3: CASSLASGIGTGELFF. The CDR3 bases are TGCGCCAGCAGCTTGGCTAGCGGGATTGGCACCGGGGAGCTGTTTTTT.